The clone carrying this T cell receptor beta chain has more than one count but fewer than ten. Its antigen is unidentified. The sample originates from a study of T cell repertoires in cytomegalovirus infection. As for the study in general: CMV epitopes, recently identified HLA-C-restricted and well-studied HLA-B-restricted, were used. Through public TCR beta signatures, both CMV infection and matching HLA type were indicated. Study-wide results and limits: What dominated the ex vivo response were HLA-C-restricted CMV-specific TCR beta clonotypes. Cumulative frequency (of public TCR beta family members) identified carriers of CMV plus the relevant HLA.

TCRdb redid the calling of the reads with MiXCR, one entry per CDR3 protein. The profile covers under 850,000 distinct CDR3 sequences, with around a third appearing a single time and about 18% taken by the ten largest. CDR1 is LNHDA and CDR2 is SQIVND in the germline V gene (reference sequence). The CDR3 sequence is 16 residues long. Between the trimmed V and J ends, which lost 1 base and 1 base, there was a span of 13 bases. The sequences come from cultured PBMCs, collected from culture after CMV antigen stimulation. The rearrangement links TRBV19 to TRBJ1-1; no definite D call. The sequence was obtained from a human donor in good health (CMV status not recorded). Some clones in this sample may be carry-over from other donors' samples. CDR3 sequence reads: CASSIVLYAGNTEAFF. The CDR3, as DNA: TGTGCCAGTAGTATAGTATTGTACGCTGGGAACACTGAAGCTTTCTTT.